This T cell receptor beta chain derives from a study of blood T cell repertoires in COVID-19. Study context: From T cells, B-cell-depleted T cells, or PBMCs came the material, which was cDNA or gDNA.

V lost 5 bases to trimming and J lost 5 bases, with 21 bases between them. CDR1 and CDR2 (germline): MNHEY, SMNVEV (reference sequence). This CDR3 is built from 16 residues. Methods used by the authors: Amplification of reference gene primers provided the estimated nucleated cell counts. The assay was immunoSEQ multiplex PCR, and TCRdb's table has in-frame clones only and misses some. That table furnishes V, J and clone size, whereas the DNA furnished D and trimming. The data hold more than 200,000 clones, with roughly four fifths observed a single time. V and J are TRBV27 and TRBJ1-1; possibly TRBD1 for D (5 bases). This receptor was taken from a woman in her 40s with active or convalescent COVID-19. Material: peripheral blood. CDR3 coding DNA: TGTGCCAGCAGTCTACTCAGGGAAAAGGGAACAACTGAAGCTTTCTTT. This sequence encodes CASSLLREKGTTEAFF.